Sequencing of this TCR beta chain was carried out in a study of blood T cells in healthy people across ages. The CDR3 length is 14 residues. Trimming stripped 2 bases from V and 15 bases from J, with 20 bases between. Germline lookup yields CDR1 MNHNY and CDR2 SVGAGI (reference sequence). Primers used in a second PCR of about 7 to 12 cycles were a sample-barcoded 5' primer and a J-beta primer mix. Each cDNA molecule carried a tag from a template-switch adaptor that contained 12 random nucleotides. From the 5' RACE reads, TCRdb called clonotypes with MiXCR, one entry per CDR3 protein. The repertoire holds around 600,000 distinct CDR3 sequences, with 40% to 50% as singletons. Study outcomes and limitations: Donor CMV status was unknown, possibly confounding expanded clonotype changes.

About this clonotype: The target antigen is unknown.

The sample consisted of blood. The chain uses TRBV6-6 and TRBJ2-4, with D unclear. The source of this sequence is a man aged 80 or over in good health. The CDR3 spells CASSYAPPANERYF. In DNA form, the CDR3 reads TGTGCCAGCAGTTACGCCCCGCCAGCGAACGAGCGGTACTTC.